The table lists the clone carrying this T cell receptor (beta chain) with a few counts. This entry is derived from a study of blood T cell repertoires in COVID-19. Looking at the study overall: There were acute and convalescent COVID-19 samples, and they came from the United States, Italy and Spain. T cells, B-cell-depleted T cells, or PBMCs supplied cDNA or gDNA.

Per the original data handling: The authors estimated nucleated cell counts from reference gene primer amplification. Sequenced by immunoSEQ multiplex PCR; TCRdb stores in-frame clones only, minus some. Clonal size and the V and J genes are those of that table, whereas D and trimming came from the DNA. Found here are 100,000 to 150,000 clones, about 86% of them singletons; the top ten hold 3.8%. This CDR3 is 16 amino acids long. Germline loops: CDR1 KGHSH, CDR2 LQKENI. Trimming took off 3 bases at V and 0 bases at J, with 14 bases between the two ends. The rearrangement uses TRBV18 and TRBJ1-1, with D unresolved. The receptor was isolated from a woman aged 45-60 years with acute or convalescent COVID-19. Sequenced input: peripheral blood. In DNA form, the CDR3 reads TGTGCCAGCTCACCGAGTCAGGCATTCATGAACACTGAAGCTTTCTTT. Its protein product is CASSPSQAFMNTEAFF.